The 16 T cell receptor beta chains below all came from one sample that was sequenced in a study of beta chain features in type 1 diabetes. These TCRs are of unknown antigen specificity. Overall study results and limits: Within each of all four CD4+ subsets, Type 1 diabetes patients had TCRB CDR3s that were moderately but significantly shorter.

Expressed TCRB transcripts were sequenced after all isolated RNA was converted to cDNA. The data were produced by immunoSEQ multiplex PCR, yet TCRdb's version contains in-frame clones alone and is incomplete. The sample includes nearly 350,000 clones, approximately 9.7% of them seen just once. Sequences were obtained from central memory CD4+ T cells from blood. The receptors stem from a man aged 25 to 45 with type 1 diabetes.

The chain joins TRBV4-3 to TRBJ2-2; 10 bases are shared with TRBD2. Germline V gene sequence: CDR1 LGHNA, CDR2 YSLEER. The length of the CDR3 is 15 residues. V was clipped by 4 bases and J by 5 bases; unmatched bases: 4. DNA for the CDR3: TGCGCCAGCAGCCTTGGACTAGCGGAAACCGGGGAGCTGTTTTTT. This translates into CASSLGLAETGELFF.

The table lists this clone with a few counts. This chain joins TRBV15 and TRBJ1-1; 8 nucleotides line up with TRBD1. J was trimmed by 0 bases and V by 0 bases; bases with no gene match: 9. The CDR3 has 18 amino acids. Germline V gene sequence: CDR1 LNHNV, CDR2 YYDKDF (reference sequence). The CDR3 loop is CATSRDGQGARMNTEAFF. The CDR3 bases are TGTGCCACCAGCAGAGATGGACAGGGAGCAAGAATGAACACTGAAGCTTTCTTT.

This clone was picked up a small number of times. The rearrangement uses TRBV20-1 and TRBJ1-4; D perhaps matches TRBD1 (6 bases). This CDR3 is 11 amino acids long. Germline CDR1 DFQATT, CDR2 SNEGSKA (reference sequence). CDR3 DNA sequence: TGCAGCCACAGGGTTGGTGAAAAACTGTTTTTT. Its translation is CSHRVGEKLFF.

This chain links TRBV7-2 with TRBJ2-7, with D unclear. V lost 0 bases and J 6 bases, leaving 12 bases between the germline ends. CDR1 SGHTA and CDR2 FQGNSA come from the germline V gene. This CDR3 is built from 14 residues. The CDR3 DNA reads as TGTGCCAGCAGCTTAGCGCTCAAGGGCAGCGAGCAGTACTTC. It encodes CASSLALKGSEQYF.

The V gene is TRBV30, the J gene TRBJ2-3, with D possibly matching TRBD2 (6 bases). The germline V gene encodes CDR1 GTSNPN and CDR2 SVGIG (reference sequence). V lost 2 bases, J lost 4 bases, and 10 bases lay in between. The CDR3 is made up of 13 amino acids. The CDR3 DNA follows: TGTGCCTGGAGTTCGGAGGGACCAGATACGCAGTATTTT. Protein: CAWSSEGPDTQYF. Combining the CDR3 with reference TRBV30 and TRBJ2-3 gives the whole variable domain SQTIHQWPATLVQPVGSPLSLECTVEGTSNPNLYWYRQAAGRGLQLLFYSVGIGQISSEVPQNLSASRPQDRQFILSSKKLLLSDSGFYLCAWSSEGPDTQYFGPGTRLTVL.

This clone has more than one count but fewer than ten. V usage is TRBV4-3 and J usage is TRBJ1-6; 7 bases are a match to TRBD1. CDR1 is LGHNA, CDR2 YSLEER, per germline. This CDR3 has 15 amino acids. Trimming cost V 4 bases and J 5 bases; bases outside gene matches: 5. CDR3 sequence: CASSPTDRNNSPLHF. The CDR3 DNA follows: TGCGCCAGCAGCCCTACGGACAGGAATAATTCACCCCTCCACTTT.

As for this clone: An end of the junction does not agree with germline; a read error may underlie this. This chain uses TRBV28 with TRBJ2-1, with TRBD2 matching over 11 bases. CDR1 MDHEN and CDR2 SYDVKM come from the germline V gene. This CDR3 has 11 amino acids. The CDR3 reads CASSSSGGSIF. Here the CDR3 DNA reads TGTGCCAGCAGCTCTAGCGGGGGGTCCATCTTC.

CDR3 protein: CASSLDGQNQPQHF. In DNA form, the CDR3 reads TGTGCCAGCAGTTTAGACGGTCAGAATCAGCCCCAGCATTTT. V gene TRBV6-5 combines with J gene TRBJ1-5; no clear D. CDR3 size: 14 residues. In germline, CDR1 is MNHEY, CDR2 SVGAGI. Between the trimmed V and J ends, which lost 4 bases and 4 bases, there was a span of 11 bases.

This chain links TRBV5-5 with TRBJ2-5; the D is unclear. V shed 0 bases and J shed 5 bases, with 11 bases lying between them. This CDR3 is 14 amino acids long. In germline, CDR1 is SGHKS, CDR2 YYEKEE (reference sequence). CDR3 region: CASSLVWGWETQYF. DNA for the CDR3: TGTGCCAGCAGCTTGGTGTGGGGATGGGAGACCCAGTACTTC.

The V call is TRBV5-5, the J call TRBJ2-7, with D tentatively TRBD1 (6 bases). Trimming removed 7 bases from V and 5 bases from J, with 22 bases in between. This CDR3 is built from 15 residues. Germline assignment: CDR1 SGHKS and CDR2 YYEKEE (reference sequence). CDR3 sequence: CASRAQQGFYHEQYF. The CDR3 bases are TGTGCCAGCCGAGCTCAACAGGGCTTTTACCACGAGCAGTACTTC.

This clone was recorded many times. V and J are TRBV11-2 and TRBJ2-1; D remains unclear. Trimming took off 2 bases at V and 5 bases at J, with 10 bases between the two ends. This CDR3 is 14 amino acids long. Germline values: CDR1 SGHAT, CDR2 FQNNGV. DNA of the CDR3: TGTGCCAGCAGCTTACTTCGGAACAACAATGAGCAGTTCTTC. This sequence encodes CASSLLRNNNEQFF.

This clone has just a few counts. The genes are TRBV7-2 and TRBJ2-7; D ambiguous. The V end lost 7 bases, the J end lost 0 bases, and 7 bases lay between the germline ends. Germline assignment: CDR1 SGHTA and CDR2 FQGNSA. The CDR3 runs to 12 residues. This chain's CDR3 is CASKGRSYEQYF. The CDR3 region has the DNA TGTGCCAGCAAGGGTCGCTCCTACGAGCAGTACTTC.

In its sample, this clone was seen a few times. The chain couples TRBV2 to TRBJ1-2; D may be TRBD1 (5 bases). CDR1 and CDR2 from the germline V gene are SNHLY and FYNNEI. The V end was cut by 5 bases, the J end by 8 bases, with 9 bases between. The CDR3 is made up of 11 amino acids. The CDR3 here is CASSLGDGYTF. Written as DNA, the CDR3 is TGTGCCAGCAGTCTCGGGGACGGCTACACCTTC.

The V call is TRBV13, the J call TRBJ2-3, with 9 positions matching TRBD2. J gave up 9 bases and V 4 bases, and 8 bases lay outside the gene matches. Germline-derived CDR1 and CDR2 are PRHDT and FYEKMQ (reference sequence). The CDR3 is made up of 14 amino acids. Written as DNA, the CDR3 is TGTGCCAGCAGCTCCCCCCGCGGGGGGGCCACGCAGTATTTT. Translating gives CASSSPRGGATQYF.

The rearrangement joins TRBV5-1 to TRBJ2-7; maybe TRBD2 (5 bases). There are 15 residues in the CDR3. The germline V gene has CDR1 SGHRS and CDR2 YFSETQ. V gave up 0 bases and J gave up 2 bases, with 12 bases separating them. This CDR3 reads CASSLGGSGAYEQYF. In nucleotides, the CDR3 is TGCGCCAGCAGCTTGGGAGGGTCTGGGGCCTACGAGCAGTACTTC.

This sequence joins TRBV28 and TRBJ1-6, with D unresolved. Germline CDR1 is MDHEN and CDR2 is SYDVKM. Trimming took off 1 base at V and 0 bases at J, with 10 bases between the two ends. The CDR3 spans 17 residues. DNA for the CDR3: TGTGCCAGCAGTTTATCTGCAGGCTACTCCTATAATTCACCCCTCCACTTT. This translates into CASSLSAGYSYNSPLHF.